This T cell receptor beta chain stems from a study of response to subunit inactivated influenza vaccine. In the case of this clonotype: The target antigen is unknown.

Regarding the study as a whole: The authors put forward the suggestion that each seasonal influenza vaccination may bring in only a limited number of new T cells.

Trimming removed 4 bases at V and 3 bases at J, with 12 bases between. CDR1 is MNHEY and CDR2 is SVGAGI in the germline V gene. The CDR3 extends over 14 amino acids. TCRdb passed the RT-PCR reads through MiXCR, listing each CDR3 protein once. This sample has hundreds of thousands of distinct CDR3 sequences, with 13% to 15% found just once. The source of this sequence is a man over 45 who received an inactivated influenza vaccine. Sequenced material: PBMCs from blood, taken less than 15 days before vaccination. The V call is TRBV6-5, the J call TRBJ2-5; maybe TRBD2 (6 bases). CDR3 loop: CASSLMTGEETQYF. The CDR3 bases are TGTGCCAGCAGTTTGATGACGGGGGAAGAGACCCAGTACTTC.